The T cell receptor beta chain under discussion was sequenced for a study of OX40 agonist ivuxolimab in advanced cancers. This table comes from immunoSEQ multiplex PCR, and its TCRdb copy is limited to in-frame clones, with some not included. In the table there are 30,000 to 35,000 clones, around 92% of which are singletons. This CDR3 contains 14 residues. J gave up 3 bases and V 2 bases, and 3 bases lay outside the gene matches. CDR1 and CDR2 (germline): SGHDT, YYEEEE. The sequences come from CD4+ or CD8+ T cells sorted from blood, collected in a trial of the OX40 agonist ivuxolimab. This sequence originates from an adult with an advanced solid tumor such as melanoma, head and neck, liver or kidney cancer. The chain employs TRBV5-6 and TRBJ2-7; 9 nucleotides line up with TRBD2. The CDR3 region has the DNA TGTGCCAGCAGCTTCGATAGCGGGAGCTACGAGCAGTACTTC. As protein: CASSFDSGSYEQYF.